This T cell receptor beta chain originates from a study of blood T cell repertoires in COVID-19. Study-level information: COVID-19 samples from acute and convalescent phases originated in the United States, Italy and Spain.

This CDR3 has 17 amino acids. Germline CDR1 is SEHNR and CDR2 is FQNEAQ (reference sequence). Trimming removed 5 bases from V and 4 bases from J, with 23 bases in between. Original handling: Estimates of nucleated cell counts were drawn from the amplification of reference gene primers. Produced via immunoSEQ multiplex PCR; TCRdb's table is partial and in-frame only. From that table come the V and J calls and clone size; the DNA was used to work out D and trimming. This table has 200,000 to 250,000 clones, around 86% appearing once. One Seattle source followed patients from active infection through their disease course.

The clonotype was recovered from a woman between 65 and 79 years old with COVID-19, enrolled during active disease. J is TRBJ1-2 and V is TRBV7-9, with D perhaps TRBD1 (5 bases). The sequencing sample was made of peripheral blood. CDR3 loop: CASSPSGGQGLSYGYTF. CDR3 DNA sequence: TGTGCCAGCAGCCCTAGCGGTGGGCAGGGACTAAGCTATGGCTACACCTTC.